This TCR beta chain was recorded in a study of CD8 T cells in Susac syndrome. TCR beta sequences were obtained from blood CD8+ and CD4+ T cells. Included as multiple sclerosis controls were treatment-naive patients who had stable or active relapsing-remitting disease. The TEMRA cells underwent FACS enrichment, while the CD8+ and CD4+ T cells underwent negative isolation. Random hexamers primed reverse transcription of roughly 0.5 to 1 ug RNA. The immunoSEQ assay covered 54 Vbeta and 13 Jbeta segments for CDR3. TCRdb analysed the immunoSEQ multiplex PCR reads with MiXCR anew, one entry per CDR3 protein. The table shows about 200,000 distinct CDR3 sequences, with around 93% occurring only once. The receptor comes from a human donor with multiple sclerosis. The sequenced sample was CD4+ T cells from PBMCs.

As DNA, the CDR3 is TGTGCCAGCAGCCAAGGTCTCGGGTTCTATGGCTACACCTTC. As protein: CASSQGLGFYGYTF. The gene calls are TRBV3-1 and TRBJ1-2; D is uncertain. CDR3 length equals 14 residues. V was shortened by 1 base and J by 4 bases, with 10 bases between the two germline ends. The germline gives CDR1 LGHDT, CDR2 YNNKEL (reference sequence).